This T cell receptor beta chain was sequenced during a study of blood T cell repertoires in COVID-19 (dated by TCRdb to the early 2020s). For context, the study as a whole: The collaborator samples originated in the United States, Italy and Spain and spanned the acute and convalescent phases of COVID-19. The material from the prospective study consisted of cDNA or gDNA derived from T cells, B-cell-depleted T cells, or PBMCs. The dataset comprised deeply sampled blood TCRbeta repertoires from subjects exposed to, actively infected with, or recovered from COVID-19. The repertoires were made available in a free public database intended to serve as a resource for research on the immune response to SARS-CoV-2. The samples were drawn from the first 160 participants of the ongoing ImmuneRACE study and from under 1,500 subjects provided by 6 global collaborators. A de-identified subject ID, COVID-19 status, age in years and sex were almost always included in the sample metadata. HLA class I and class II types, where available, came from metadata supplied by the sample provider rather than from assay-based typing. Study-level results and caveats: The amount of clinical and demographic metadata varied by source and participant and was provided uncurated.

Remarks on this clone: Its antigen is currently not known. Qualities for individual bases were not recorded, and no much larger clone is one base off.

In the prospective study, participants were about 18 to 100 years old, resided in 24 geographic areas of the United States, and were enrolled through a virtual design. Cohort assignment in the prospective study relied on participant-reported clinical history from a screening survey and a study questionnaire. Recovered participants in ImmuneRACE Cohort 3 were defined as having two consecutive negative NP/OP PCR tests, clearance from a healthcare professional, or resolution of symptoms. In the prospective study, mobile phlebotomists collected whole blood, serum and a nasopharyngeal or oropharyngeal swab from each participant. Participants in the prospective study had the option to provide additional blood draws and questionnaires over a roughly two-month period. Before DNA extraction, blood samples from the prospective study were shipped at room temperature or frozen. TCRbeta CDR3 regions were amplified from genomic DNA using the immunoSEQ Assay, a bias-controlled multiplex PCR. For the original study's pipeline: The number of nucleated cells in each sample was estimated by amplification of reference gene primers within the assay. To quantify the absolute abundance of each unique TCRbeta CDR3 rearrangement, sequence reads were collapsed and filtered. For each sample, productive Simpson clonality was calculated as the square root of Simpson's diversity index over productive rearrangements. TCRdb obtained this table from immuneACCESS and retained in-frame rearrangements with V and J assigned. These tables miss some clones; where compared with another copy, unresolved V genes account for less than half of the shortfall, and the remainder is unexplained. V and J calls plus clone size are reproduced from that table; the DNA served to infer D and trimming. This sample lists 280,000 or so clones; less than 85% were detected once. The top ten hold 2% to 3% of the sample.

The CDR3 spans 13 residues, from the cysteine through the phenylalanine. Solely the CDR3 DNA is kept, with 39 bases framed from the first base. V and J are trimmed by 4 bases and 0 bases, and the gene matches miss 1 base of the junction. Per the germline V gene, SGHDT is the CDR1 and YYEEEE is the CDR2. The sequence was obtained from a woman between 50 and 59 years old who had recovered from COVID-19. The sequencing sample was made of PBMCs or T cells enriched from blood (not recorded which). In this chain, TRBV5-6 is recombined with TRBJ2-7, with 7 bases in between that match TRBD2. The CDR3 reads as follows: CASSLAASYEQYF. DNA sequence: TGTGCCAGCAGCCTAGCGGCCTCCTACGAGCAGTACTTC.